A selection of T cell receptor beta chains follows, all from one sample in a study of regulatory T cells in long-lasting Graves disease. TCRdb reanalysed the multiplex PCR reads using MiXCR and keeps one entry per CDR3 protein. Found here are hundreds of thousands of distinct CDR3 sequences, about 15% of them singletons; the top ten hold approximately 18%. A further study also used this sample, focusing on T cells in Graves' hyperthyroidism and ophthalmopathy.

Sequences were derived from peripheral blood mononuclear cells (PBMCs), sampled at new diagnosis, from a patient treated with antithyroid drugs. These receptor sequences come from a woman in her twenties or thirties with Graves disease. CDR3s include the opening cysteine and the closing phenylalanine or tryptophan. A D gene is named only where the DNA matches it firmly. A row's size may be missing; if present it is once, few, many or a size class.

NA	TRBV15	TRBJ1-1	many	CATSVKGVNTEAFF	TGTGCCACCAGCGTGAAAGGGGTGAACACTGAAGCTTTCTTT
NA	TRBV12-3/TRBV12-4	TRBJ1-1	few	CASSKGENTEAFF	TGTGCCAGCAGCAAGGGGGAGAACACTGAAGCTTTCTTT
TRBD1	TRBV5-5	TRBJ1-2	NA	CASSPRGRDDYGYTF	TGTGCCAGCAGCCCCAGGGGGCGCGATGACTATGGCTACACCTTC
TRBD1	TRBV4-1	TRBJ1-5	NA	CASSQGPTTDSGTGFLAQPQHF	TGCGCCAGCAGCCAAGGCCCCACGACAGACTCCGGGACAGGGTTTTTGGCTCAGCCCCAGCATTTT
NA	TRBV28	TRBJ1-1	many	CASTLPSLRATEAFF	TGTGCCAGCACCCTTCCGTCACTCCGCGCGACTGAAGCTTTCTTT
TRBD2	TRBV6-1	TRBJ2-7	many	CASTSPSGSYEQYF	TGTGCCAGCACATCCCCCAGCGGGAGTTACGAGCAGTACTTC
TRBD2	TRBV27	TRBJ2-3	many	CASSVTSGRADTQYF	TGTGCCAGCAGTGTTACTAGCGGGAGGGCAGATACGCAGTATTTT
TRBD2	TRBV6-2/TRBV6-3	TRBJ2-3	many	CASSYKAGTDTQYF	TGTGCCAGCAGTTATAAAGCGGGAACAGATACGCAGTATTTT
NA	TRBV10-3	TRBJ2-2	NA	CATGAVDTGELFF	TGTGCCACCGGGGCGGTGGACACCGGGGAGCTGTTTTTT
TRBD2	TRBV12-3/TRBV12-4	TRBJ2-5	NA	CASSPLGGRGLDTQYF	TGTGCCAGCAGTCCCCTTGGCGGGAGGGGGCTGGATACCCAGTACTTC
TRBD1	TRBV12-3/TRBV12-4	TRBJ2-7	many	CASSRNRGQGPYEQYF	TGTGCCAGCAGTCGTAACAGGGGGCAGGGCCCTTACGAGCAGTACTTC
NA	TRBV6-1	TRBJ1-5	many	CASSEYEDQPQHF	TGTGCCAGCAGTGAATACGAGGATCAGCCCCAGCATTTT
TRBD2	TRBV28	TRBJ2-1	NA	CASRGLVINEQFF	TGTGCCAGCAGGGGACTAGTTATTAATGAGCAGTTCTTC
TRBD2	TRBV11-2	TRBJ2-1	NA	CASSWTSGTSYNEQFF	TGTGCCAGCAGCTGGACTAGCGGAACATCTTACAATGAGCAGTTCTTC
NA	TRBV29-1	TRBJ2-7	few	CSVAGELTYEQYF	TGCAGCGTTGCGGGGGAGCTTACCTACGAGCAGTACTTC
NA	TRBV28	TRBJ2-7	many	CASWDFTYEQYF	TGTGCCAGCTGGGACTTTACCTACGAGCAGTACTTC
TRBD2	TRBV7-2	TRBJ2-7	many	CASSSRLGLAGSDFYEQYF	TGTGCCAGCAGCTCCCGGTTGGGACTAGCGGGAAGCGACTTCTACGAGCAGTACTTC
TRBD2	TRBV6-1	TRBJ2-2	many	CASSIGTTLNTGELFF	TGTGCCAGCAGCATCGGGACTACCCTGAACACCGGGGAGCTGTTTTTT
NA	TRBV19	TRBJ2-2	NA	CASSTDRNTGELFF	TGTGCCAGTAGTACCGACAGGAACACCGGGGAGCTGTTTTTT
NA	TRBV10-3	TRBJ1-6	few	CAISAGTAYNSPLHF	TGTGCCATCAGTGCCGGGACCGCCTACAATTCACCCCTCCACTTT
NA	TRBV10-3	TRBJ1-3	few	CAISATAVSSGNTIYF	TGTGCCATCAGTGCGACAGCCGTCTCTTCTGGAAACACCATATATTTT
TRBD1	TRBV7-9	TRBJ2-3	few	CASSLVPTRDRATDTQYF	TGTGCCAGCAGCTTGGTCCCCACCAGGGACAGGGCCACAGATACGCAGTATTTT
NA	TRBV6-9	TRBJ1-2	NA	CASSFVDSNGYTF	TGTGCCAGCAGTTTTGTTGACTCCAATGGCTACACCTTC
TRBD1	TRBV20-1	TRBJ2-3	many	CSAVDRVGTDTQYF	TGCAGTGCTGTGGACAGGGTTGGCACAGATACGCAGTATTTT
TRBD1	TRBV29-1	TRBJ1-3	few	CSVGTGASGNTIYF	TGCAGCGTGGGAACAGGGGCCTCTGGAAACACCATATATTTT
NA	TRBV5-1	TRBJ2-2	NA	CASGLDGELFF	TGCGCCAGCGGCTTGGACGGGGAGCTGTTTTTT
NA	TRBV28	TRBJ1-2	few	CASLWGYGYTF	TGTGCCAGCTTGTGGGGGTATGGCTACACCTTC
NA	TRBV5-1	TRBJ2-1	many	CASSDLLIEQFF	TGCGCCAGCAGCGACCTCCTGATTGAGCAGTTCTTC
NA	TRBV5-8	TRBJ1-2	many	CASSLAGTGGYTF	TGTGCCAGCAGCTTGGCCGGGACTGGAGGCTACACCTTC
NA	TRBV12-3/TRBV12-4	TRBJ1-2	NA	CASSLSQGRYGYTF	TGTGCCAGCAGCTTATCGCAGGGAAGGTATGGCTACACCTTC
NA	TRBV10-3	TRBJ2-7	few	CAISAADNLHEQYF	TGTGCCATCAGTGCGGCAGATAACCTACACGAGCAGTACTTC
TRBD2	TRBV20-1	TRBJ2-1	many	CSAGGPLNEQFF	TGCAGTGCGGGAGGGCCGCTCAATGAGCAGTTCTTC
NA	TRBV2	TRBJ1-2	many	CASRRGGSPLSPFGYTF	TGTGCCAGCAGGAGGGGAGGGTCCCCCTTGAGCCCCTTTGGCTACACCTTC
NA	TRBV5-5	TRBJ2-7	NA	CASTRDPYEQYF	TGTGCCAGCACCCGGGACCCCTACGAGCAGTACTTC
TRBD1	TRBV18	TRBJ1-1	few	CASSHDRVNTEAFF	TGTGCCAGCTCACACGACAGGGTCAACACTGAAGCTTTCTTT
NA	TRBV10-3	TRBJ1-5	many	CAISESGGGGQPQHF	TGTGCCATCAGTGAGTCTGGTGGGGGGGGTCAGCCCCAGCATTTT
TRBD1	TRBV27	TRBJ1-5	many	CASSLRQGMWQPQHF	TGTGCCAGCAGTTTAAGACAGGGTATGTGGCAGCCCCAGCATTTT
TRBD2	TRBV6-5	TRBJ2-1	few	CASSYSPAGVTYNEQFF	TGTGCCAGCAGTTACTCTCCAGCGGGAGTGACCTACAATGAGCAGTTCTTC
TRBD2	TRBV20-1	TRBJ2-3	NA	CSARDPASGGTDTQYF	TGCAGTGCTAGAGATCCGGCTAGCGGAGGCACAGATACGCAGTATTTT
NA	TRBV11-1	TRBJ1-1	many	CASSQHGPTEAFF	TGTGCCAGCAGCCAACACGGGCCCACTGAAGCTTTCTTT
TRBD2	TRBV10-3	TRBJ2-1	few	CAISESLSGGGNEQFF	TGTGCCATCAGTGAGTCGCTATCGGGAGGAGGCAATGAGCAGTTCTTC
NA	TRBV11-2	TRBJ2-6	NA	CASSLGFGKSLSGANVLTF	TGTGCCAGCAGCTTAGGATTTGGGAAATCCCTCTCTGGGGCCAACGTCCTGACTTTC
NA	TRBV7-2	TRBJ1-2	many	CASSLHTDYGYTF	TGTGCCAGCAGCTTACATACGGACTATGGCTACACCTTC
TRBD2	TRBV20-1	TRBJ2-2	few	CSAEIAGDWTGELFF	TGCAGTGCAGAAATAGCGGGAGACTGGACCGGGGAGCTGTTTTTT
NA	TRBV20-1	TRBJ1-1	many	CSARATEGLAEAFF	TGCAGTGCTAGAGCTACCGAGGGGCTTGCTGAAGCTTTCTTT
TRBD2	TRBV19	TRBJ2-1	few	CASSISGVEASGESGSVHEQFF	TGTGCCAGTAGTATATCAGGGGTGGAGGCTAGCGGGGAATCCGGATCGGTCCATGAGCAGTTCTTC
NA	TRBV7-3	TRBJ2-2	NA	CASSLSDTNTGELFF	TGTGCCAGCAGCTTATCGGACACGAACACCGGGGAGCTGTTTTTT
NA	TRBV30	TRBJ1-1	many	CAWSGRPGAEAFF	TGTGCCTGGAGTGGACGACCGGGGGCTGAAGCTTTCTTT
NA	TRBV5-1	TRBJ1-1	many	CASSFGGTGEAFF	TGCGCCAGCAGCTTTGGAGGGACCGGAGAAGCTTTCTTT
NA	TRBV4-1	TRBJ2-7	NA	CASSQGRGGFYEQYF	TGCGCCAGCAGCCAAGGAAGAGGGGGATTCTACGAGCAGTACTTC
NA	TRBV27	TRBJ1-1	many	CASSATVLTYEAFF	TGTGCCAGCAGTGCGACAGTCCTAACGTATGAAGCTTTCTTT
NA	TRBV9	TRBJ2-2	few	CASSVEGWNTGELFF	TGTGCCAGCAGCGTAGAGGGGTGGAACACCGGGGAGCTGTTTTTT
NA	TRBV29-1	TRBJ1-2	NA	CSVVSVYGYTF	TGCAGCGTTGTATCGGTTTATGGCTACACCTTC
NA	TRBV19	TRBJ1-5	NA	CASSINYPQNQPQHF	TGTGCCAGTAGTATTAATTATCCTCAAAATCAGCCCCAGCATTTT